Given below is one T cell receptor beta chain in context. Semi-nested PCR with Nested Universal Primer A followed constant-region reverse priming of full-length variable regions. Via MiXCR, TCRdb re-called the 5' RACE reads, giving one row per CDR3 protein. The profile covers tens of thousands of distinct CDR3 sequences, with about 29% appearing a single time and approximately 2.2% taken by the ten largest. Germline CDR1 is MNHEY and CDR2 is SVGEGT. With 6 bases removed from V and 4 bases from J, the gap between germline ends came to 12 bases. The CDR3 runs 13 residues. The source is a female donor with breast cancer. This rearrangement joins TRBV6-2 or TRBV6-3 to TRBJ1-1; D is possibly TRBD1 (5 bases). Material for sequencing was tumor-infiltrating naive CD4+ T cells sorted from the breast tumor. Sample subset: naive CD4+ T cells, CD4+CD45RA+CD25-. CDR3 nucleotide sequence: TGTGCCAGCAGGACAGCGTGGGGCACTGAAGCTTTCTTT. It is translated as CASRTAWGTEAFF.